The 7 T cell receptor beta chains reported below all come from one sample, sequenced in a study of blood T cell repertoires in COVID-19. Repertoires were generated with immunoSEQ multiplex PCR, while TCRdb's copy carries only in-frame clones and drops some. The sample lists about 74,000 clones; around 86% were seen once. Sequencing used peripheral blood. All receptors come from a woman at least 80 years old with active or convalescent COVID-19.

This rearrangement joins TRBV20-1 to TRBJ1-6; the D is unclear. The CDR3 sequence is 11 residues long. Germline CDR1 DFQATT, CDR2 SNEGSKA (reference sequence). Between the trimmed V and J ends, which lost 1 base and 9 bases, there was a span of 4 bases. CDR3 loop: CSARGGSPLHF. The CDR3 DNA is TGCAGTGCTAGAGGCGGTTCACCCCTCCACTTT.

The V and J genes are TRBV25-1 and TRBJ2-3; D is possibly TRBD2 (7 bases). The CDR3 totals 13 residues. With 3 bases removed from V and 8 bases from J, the gap between germline ends came to 12 bases. Germline loops: CDR1 MGHDK, CDR2 SYGVNS. CDR3 coding DNA: TGTGCCAGCAGTGAGGGGGGGGCCTCTACGCAGTATTTT. Its protein product is CASSEGGASTQYF.

The chain carries TRBV5-1 and TRBJ2-7; no clear D gene. Trimming took 0 bases from V and 0 from J, leaving 7 bases between them. Germline CDR1 reads SGHRS; CDR2 reads YFSETQ. The CDR3 covers 14 residues. The CDR3 region has the DNA TGCGCCAGCAGCTTGGCAACAGCCTCCTACGAGCAGTACTTC. This encodes CASSLATASYEQYF.

The chain carries TRBV28 and TRBJ2-1; 11 bases match TRBD2. The V and J ends lost 3 bases and 3 bases, in that order; junction bases with no gene match: 4. This CDR3 comprises 16 residues. CDR1 and CDR2 from the germline V gene are MDHEN and SYDVKM. The CDR3 region has the DNA TGTGCCAGCAGTTTCCCTAGCGGGGGGTTCTACAATGAGCAGTTCTTC. This gives the protein CASSFPSGGFYNEQFF.

This chain uses TRBV7-2 with TRBJ1-6; a possible D gene is TRBD1 (6 bases). V dropped 1 base and J dropped 8 bases, with 12 bases sitting between them. Per germline, CDR1 SGHTA and CDR2 FQGNSA. The CDR3 extends over 15 amino acids. The CDR3 loop reads CASSLEVGADSPLHF. CDR3 coding DNA: TGTGCCAGCAGCTTAGAAGTGGGGGCGGATTCACCCCTCCACTTT.

CDR3 region: CASSFGNFAFF. For the CDR3, the DNA is TGTGCCAGCAGCTTCGGGAATTTTGCTTTCTTT. The rearrangement uses TRBV11-2 and TRBJ1-1; no definite D call. Per germline, CDR1 SGHAT and CDR2 FQNNGV. Trimming removed 3 bases from V and 11 bases from J, with 10 bases in between. The CDR3 is 11 amino acids.

The J gene is TRBJ2-3, the V gene TRBV3-1 (or the pseudogene TRBV3-2); weak D call: TRBD2 (6 bases). V was shortened by 0 bases and J by 3 bases, with 10 bases between the two germline ends. Per germline, CDR1 LGHDT and CDR2 YNNKEL (reference sequence). This CDR3 contains 15 residues. CDR3 amino acids: CASSQDARETDTQYF. CDR3 nucleotides: TGTGCCAGCAGCCAAGACGCTCGGGAGACAGATACGCAGTATTTT.